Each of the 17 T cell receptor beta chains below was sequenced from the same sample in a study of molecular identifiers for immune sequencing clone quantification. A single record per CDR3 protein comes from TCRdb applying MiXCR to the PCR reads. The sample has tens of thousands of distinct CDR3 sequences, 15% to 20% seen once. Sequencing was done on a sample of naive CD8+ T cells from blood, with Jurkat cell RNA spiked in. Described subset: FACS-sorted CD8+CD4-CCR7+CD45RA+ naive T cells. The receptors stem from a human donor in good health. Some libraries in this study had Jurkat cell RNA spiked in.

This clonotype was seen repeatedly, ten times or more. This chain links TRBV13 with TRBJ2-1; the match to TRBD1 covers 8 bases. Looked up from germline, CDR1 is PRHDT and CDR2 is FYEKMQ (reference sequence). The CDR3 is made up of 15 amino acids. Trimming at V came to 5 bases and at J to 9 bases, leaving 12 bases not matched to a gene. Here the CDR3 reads CASSPQDRVTGEQFF. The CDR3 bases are TGTGCCAGCAGCCCCCAGGACAGGGTCACGGGTGAGCAGTTCTTC.

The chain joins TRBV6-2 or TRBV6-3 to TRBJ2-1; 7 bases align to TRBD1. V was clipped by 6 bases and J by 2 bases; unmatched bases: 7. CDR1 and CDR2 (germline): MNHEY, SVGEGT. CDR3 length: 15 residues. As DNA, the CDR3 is TGTGCCAGCAGGTTCAAAGGGGGCGCCTACAATGAGCAGTTCTTC. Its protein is CASRFKGGAYNEQFF.

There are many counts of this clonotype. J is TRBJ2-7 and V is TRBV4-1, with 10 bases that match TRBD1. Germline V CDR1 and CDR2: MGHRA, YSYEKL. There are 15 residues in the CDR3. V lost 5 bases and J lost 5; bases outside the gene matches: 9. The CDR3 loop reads CASSSRQGASDEQYF. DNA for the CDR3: TGCGCCAGCAGCTCGAGACAGGGGGCGAGCGACGAGCAGTACTTC.

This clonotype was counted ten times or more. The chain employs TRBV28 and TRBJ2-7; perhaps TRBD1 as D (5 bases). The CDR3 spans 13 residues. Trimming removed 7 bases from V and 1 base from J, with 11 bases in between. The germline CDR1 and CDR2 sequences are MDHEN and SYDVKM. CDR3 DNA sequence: TGTGCCAGCACCCCCGGACATTCCTACGAGCAGTACTTC. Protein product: CASTPGHSYEQYF.

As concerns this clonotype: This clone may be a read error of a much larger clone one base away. CDR3 in amino acids: CASSRDNRGYEQYF. The CDR3 region has the DNA TGCGCCAGCAGCCGGGACAACCGTGGTTACGAGCAGTACTTC. The V and J genes are TRBV5-1 and TRBJ2-7; TRBD1 is a possible D gene (6 bases). Trimming removed 4 bases at V and 4 bases at J, with 15 bases between. The length of the CDR3 is 14 residues. Per the germline V gene, CDR1 is SGHRS and CDR2 is YFSETQ. The full variable domain, in which reference TRBV5-1 and TRBJ2-7 provide the parts outside the CDR3, is KAGVTQTPRYLIKTRGQQVTLSCSPISGHRSVSWYQQTPGQGLQFLFEYFSETQRNKGNFPGRFSGRQFSNSRSEMNVSTLELGDSALYLCASSRDNRGYEQYFGPGTRLTVT.

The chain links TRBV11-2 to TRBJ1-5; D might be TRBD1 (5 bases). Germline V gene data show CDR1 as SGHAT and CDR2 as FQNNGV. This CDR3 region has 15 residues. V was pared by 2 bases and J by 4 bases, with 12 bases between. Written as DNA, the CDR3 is TGTGCCAGCAGCTTACGCCCCGGGGGAAATCAGCCCCAGCATTTT. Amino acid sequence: CASSLRPGGNQPQHF.

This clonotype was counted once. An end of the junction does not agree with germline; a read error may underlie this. The CDR3 DNA sequence: TGTGCCAGCAGCTTACAAGCCATCGGGGAGCTGGTTTTT. Amino acids: CASSLQAIGELVF. The V gene is TRBV13, the J gene TRBJ2-2; TRBD2 is a possible D gene (5 bases). Germline V gives CDR1 PRHDT, CDR2 FYEKMQ (reference sequence). The CDR3 sequence is 13 residues long.

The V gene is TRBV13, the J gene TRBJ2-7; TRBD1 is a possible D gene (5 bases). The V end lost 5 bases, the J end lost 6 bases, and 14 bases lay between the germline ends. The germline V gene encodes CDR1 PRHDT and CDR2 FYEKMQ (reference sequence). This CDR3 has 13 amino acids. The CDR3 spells CASSPQDRIEQYF. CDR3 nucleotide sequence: TGTGCCAGCAGCCCACAGGATCGCATCGAGCAGTACTTC. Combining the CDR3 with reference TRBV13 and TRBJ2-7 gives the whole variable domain AAGVIQSPRHLIKEKRETATLKCYPIPRHDTVYWYQQGPGQDPQFLISFYEKMQSDKGSIPDRFSAQQFSDYHSELNMSSLELGDSALYFCASSPQDRIEQYFGPGTRLTVT.

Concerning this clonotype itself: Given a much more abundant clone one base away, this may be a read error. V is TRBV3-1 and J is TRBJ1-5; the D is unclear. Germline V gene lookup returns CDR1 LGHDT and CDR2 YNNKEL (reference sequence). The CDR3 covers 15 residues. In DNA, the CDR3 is TGTGCCAGCAACCAAGATCGGGATGGGAATCAGCCCCAGCATTTT. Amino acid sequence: CASNQDRDGNQPQHF.

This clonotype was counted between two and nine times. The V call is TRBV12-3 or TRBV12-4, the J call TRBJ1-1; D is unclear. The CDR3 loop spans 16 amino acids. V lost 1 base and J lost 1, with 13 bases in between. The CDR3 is CASSLGRHKPNTEAFF. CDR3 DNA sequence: TGTGCCAGCAGTTTAGGGAGACACAAGCCGAACACTGAAGCTTTCTTT.

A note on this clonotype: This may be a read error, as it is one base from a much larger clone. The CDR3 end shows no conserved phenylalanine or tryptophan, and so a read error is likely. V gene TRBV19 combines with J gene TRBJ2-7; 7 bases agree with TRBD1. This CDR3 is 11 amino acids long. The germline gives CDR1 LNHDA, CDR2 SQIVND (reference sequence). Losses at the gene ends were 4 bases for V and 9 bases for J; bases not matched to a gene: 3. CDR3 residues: CASSTPGGQYS. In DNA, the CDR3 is TGTGCCAGTAGTACCCCAGGGGGGCAGTACTCC.

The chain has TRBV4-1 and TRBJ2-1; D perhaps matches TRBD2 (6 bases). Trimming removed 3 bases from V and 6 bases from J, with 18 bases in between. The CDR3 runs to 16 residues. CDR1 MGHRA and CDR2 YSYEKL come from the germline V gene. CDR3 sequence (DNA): TGCGCCAGCAGCCAGAGACTAGGGATGGCAGTCAATGAGCAGTTCTTC. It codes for CASSQRLGMAVNEQFF.

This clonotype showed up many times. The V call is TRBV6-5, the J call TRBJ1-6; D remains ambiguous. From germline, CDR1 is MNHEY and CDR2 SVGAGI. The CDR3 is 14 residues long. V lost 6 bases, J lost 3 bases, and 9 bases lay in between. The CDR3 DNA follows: TGTGCCAGCAGGACGGGCCTCTATAATTCACCCCTCCACTTT. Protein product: CASRTGLYNSPLHF.

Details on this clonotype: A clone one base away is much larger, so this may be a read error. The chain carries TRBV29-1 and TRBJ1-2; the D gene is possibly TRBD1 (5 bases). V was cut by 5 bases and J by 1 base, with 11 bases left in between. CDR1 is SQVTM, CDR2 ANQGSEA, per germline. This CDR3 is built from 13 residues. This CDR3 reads CSVTGASNYGYTF. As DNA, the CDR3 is TGCAGCGTTACCGGGGCGAGTAACTATGGCTACACCTTC. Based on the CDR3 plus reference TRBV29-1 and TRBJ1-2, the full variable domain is SAVISQKPSRDICQRGTSLTIQCQVDSQVTMMFWYRQQPGQSLTLIATANQGSEATYESGFVIDKFPISRPNLTFSTLTVSNMSPEDSSIYLCSVTGASNYGYTFGSGTRLTVV.

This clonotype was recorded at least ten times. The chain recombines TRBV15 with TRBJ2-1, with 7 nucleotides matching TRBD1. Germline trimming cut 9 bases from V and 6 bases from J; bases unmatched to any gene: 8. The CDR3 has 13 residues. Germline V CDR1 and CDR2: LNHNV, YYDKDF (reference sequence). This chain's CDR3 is CATSQGVFNEQFF. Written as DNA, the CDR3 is TGTGCCACTTCCCAGGGGGTCTTCAATGAGCAGTTCTTC.

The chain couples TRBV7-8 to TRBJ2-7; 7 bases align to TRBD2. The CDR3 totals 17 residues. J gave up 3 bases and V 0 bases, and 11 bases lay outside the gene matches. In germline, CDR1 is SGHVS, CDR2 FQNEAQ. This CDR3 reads CASSLAYSASGYYEQYF. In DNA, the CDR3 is TGTGCCAGCAGCTTAGCGTATAGCGCTAGCGGCTACTACGAGCAGTACTTC.

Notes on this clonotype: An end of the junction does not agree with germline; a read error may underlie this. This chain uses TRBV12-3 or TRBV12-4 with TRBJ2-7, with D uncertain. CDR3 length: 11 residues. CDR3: CASSFGYEQHF. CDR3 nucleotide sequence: TGTGCCAGCAGTTTTGGGTACGAGCAGCACTTC.